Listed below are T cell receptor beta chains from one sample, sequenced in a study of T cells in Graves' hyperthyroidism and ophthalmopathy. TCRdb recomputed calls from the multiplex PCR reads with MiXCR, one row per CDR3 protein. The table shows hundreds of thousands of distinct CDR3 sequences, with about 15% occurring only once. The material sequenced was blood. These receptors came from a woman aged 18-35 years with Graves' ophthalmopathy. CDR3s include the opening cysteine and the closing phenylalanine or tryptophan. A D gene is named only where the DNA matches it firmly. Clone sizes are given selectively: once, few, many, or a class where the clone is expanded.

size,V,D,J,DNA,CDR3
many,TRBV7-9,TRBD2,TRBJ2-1,TGTGCCAGCAGACAGACGGGGGGGCCTGATGAGCAGTTCTTC,CASRQTGGPDEQFF
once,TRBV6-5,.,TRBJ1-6,TGTGCCAGCAGTTACGGGGCGCGCTCCTATAATTCACCCCTCCACTTT,CASSYGARSYNSPLHF
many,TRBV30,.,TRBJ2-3,TGTGCCTGGAGTGTATCCACAAGTTCAACAGATACGCAGTATTTT,CAWSVSTSSTDTQYF
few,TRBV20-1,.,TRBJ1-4,TGCAGTGCTAGAGTCGGGACGGAGAATGAAAAACTGTTTTTT,CSARVGTENEKLFF
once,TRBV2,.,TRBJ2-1,TGTGCCAGCAGTGAACGACGGCGGTCCAACAATGAGCAGCTCTTC,CASSERRRSNNEQLF
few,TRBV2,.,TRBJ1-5,TGTGCCAGCAGTGAACGTCGCCAGATTCAGCCCCAGCATTTT,CASSERRQIQPQHF
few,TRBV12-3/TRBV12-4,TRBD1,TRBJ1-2,TGTGCCAGCAGTTCCGGGACAGAACCGGACTACACCTTC,CASSSGTEPDYTF
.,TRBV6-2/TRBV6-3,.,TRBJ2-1,TGTGCCAGCCAGATGGGGGGTGAGTACAATGAGCAGTTCTTC,CASQMGGEYNEQFF
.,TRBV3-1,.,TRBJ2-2,TGTGCCAGCAGCCAAGTTCTTGACGGGAACACCGGGGAGCTGTTTTTT,CASSQVLDGNTGELFF
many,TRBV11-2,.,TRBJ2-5,TGTGCCAGCACCCCTCAGGGACACGGGAGAGAGTCCCAGTACTTC,CASTPQGHGRESQYF
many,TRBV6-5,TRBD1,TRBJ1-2,TGTGCCAGCAGTTACTCGAGGGCTACAGGGGCGACTGGCTACACCTTC,CASSYSRATGATGYTF
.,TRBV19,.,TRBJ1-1,TGTGCCAGTAGTATCAGCTGGGGGAACACTGAAGCTTTCTTT,CASSISWGNTEAFF
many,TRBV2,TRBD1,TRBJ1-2,TGTGCCAGCAGTGAGTCGGGACAGGGAAGTTACTATGGCTACACCTTC,CASSESGQGSYYGYTF
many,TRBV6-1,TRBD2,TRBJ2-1,TGTGCCAGCAGTGATGCTACTAGCGGGAGAAGCAATGAGCAGTTCTTC,CASSDATSGRSNEQFF
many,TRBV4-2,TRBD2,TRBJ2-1,TGTGCCAGCAGCCAAGCAAGCGGGGGGGATGTGAATGAGCAGTTCTTC,CASSQASGGDVNEQFF
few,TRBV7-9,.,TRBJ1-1,TGTGCCAGCAGCTTTGGACGGGGGCGGAAAGCTTTCTTT,CASSFGRGRKAFF
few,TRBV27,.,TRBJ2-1,TGTGCCAGCAGTACCCAGAACAATGAGCAGTTCTTC,CASSTQNNEQFF
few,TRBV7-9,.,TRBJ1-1,TGTGCCAGCAGCTCGGCACAGAGCACTGAAGCTTTCTTT,CASSSAQSTEAFF
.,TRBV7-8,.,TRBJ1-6,TGTGCCAGCAGCTTGTCAGAAAATTCACCCCTCCACTTT,CASSLSENSPLHF
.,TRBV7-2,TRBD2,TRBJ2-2,TGTGCCAGCAGTCCCCGTAGCGGGGCGAACACCGGGGAGCCGTTTTTT,CASSPRSGANTGEPFF
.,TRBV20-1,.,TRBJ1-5,TGCAGTGCCCGCGATCCACGAAGCAATCAGCCCCAGCATTTT,CSARDPRSNQPQHF
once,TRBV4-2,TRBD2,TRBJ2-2,TGTGCCAGCAGCCAAGAGCTAGCGGGGGTTAAGAACACCGGGGAGCTGTTTTTT,CASSQELAGVKNTGELFF
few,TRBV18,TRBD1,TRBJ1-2,TGTGCCAGCTCATCAGAGGCAGGGGGATCAGTTGGCTACACCTTC,CASSSEAGGSVGYTF
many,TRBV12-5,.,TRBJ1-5,TGTGCTAGTGCTCCTTCCACGGGTAACAATCAGCCCCAGCATTTT,CASAPSTGNNQPQHF
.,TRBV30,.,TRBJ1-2,TGTGCCAGTAACCCGGACCCGGGGATGGGGGGCTACACCTTC,CASNPDPGMGGYTF
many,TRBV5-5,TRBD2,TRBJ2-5,TGTGCCAGCAGCTTGTTTGTACCGGGACTAGCGGGAGACGTGTGGCAAGAGACCCAGTACTTC,CASSLFVPGLAGDVWQETQYF
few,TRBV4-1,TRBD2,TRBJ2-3,TGCGCCAGCAGCCACCCCTGGAGCGGGGGGGATGCAGATACGCAGTATTTT,CASSHPWSGGDADTQYF
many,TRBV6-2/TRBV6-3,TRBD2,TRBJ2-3,TGTGCCAGCAGTACTAGCGGGGTTAGCACAGATACGCAGTATTTT,CASSTSGVSTDTQYF
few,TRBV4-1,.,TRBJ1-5,TGCGCCAGCAGCTCCCCATATAGCAATCAGCCCCAGCATTTT,CASSSPYSNQPQHF
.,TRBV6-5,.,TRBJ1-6,TGTGCCAGCAGTTACAGCCAGGAGAATTCACCCCTCCACTTT,CASSYSQENSPLHF
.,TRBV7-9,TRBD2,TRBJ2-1,TGTGCCAGCAGCCGCTCTAGCGGCAACAATGAGCAGTTCTTC,CASSRSSGNNEQFF
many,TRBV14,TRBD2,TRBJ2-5,TGTGCCAGCAGCCTCGGACTAGCGGGAAGCCAAGAGACCCAGTACTTC,CASSLGLAGSQETQYF
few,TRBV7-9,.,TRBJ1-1,TGTGCCAGCAGCTTAGCCGGGGGGGCGGACACTGAAGCTTTCTTT,CASSLAGGADTEAFF
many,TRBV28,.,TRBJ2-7,TGTGCCAGCAGTTTCAGACAGTGGGAGCAGTACTTC,CASSFRQWEQYF
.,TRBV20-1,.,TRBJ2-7,TGCAGTGCTAGAGTGACCGATAATCCCTACGAGCAGTGCTTC,CSARVTDNPYEQCF
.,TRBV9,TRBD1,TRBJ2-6,TGTGCCAGCAGCGTTAGGACAGGGGACGTCTCTGGGGCCAACGTCCTGACTTTC,CASSVRTGDVSGANVLTF
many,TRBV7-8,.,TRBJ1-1,TGTGCCAGCAGCTCCTCGGACGCAAAGATTAACACTGAAGCTTTCTTT,CASSSSDAKINTEAFF